This TCR beta chain was documented in a study of blood T cell repertoires in COVID-19. V shed 3 bases and J 5 bases; nucleotides not matched to a gene: 13. The CDR3 is made up of 16 amino acids. Per germline, CDR1 MNHEY and CDR2 SMNVEV (reference sequence). Profiling relied on immunoSEQ multiplex PCR, and the TCRdb table lists in-frame clones only, not all of them. Altogether about 180,000 clones are present, about 90% being singletons, with the ten largest covering around 6.5%. This clone was recorded once. The source of this sequence is a woman in her forties or fifties who had recovered from COVID-19. The chain recombines TRBV27 with TRBJ2-7; 7 nucleotides align to TRBD1. The sample consisted of PBMCs or T cells enriched from blood (not recorded which). The CDR3 loop is CASSFTGARGVDEQYF. CDR3 nucleotide sequence: TGTGCCAGCAGTTTTACAGGGGCCCGTGGGGTCGACGAGCAGTACTTC.